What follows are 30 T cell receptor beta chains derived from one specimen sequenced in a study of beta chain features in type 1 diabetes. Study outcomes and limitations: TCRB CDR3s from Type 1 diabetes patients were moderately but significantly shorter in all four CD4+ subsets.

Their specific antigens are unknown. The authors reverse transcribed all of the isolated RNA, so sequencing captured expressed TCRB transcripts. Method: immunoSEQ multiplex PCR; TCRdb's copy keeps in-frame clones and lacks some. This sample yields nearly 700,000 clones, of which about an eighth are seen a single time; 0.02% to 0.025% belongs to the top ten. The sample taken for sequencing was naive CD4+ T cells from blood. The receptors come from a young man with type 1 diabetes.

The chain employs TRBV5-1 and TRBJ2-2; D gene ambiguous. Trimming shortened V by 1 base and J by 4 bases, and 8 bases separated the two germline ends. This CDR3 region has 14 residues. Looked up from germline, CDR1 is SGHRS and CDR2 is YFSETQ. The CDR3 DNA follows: TGCGCCAGCAGCTTGAGTGGTAGCACCGGGGAGCTGTTTTTT. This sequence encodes CASSLSGSTGELFF.

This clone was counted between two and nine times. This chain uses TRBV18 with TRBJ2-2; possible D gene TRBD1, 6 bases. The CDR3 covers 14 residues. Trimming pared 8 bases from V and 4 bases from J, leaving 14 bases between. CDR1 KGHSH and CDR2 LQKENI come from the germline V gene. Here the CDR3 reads CASTNRDGTGELFF. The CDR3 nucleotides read TGTGCCAGCACCAACAGGGACGGCACCGGGGAGCTGTTTTTT.

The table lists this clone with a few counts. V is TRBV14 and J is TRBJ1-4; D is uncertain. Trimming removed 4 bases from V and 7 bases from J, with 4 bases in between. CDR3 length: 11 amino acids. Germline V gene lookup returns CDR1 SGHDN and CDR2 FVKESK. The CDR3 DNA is TGTGCCAGCAGCCTGCGTGAAAAACTGTTTTTT. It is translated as CASSLREKLFF.

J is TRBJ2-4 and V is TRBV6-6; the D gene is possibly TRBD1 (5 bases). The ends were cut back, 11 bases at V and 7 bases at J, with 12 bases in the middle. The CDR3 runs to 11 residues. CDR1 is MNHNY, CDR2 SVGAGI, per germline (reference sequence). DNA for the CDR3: TGTGCCTCTATGGCAGGGAACATTCAGTACTTC. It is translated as CASMAGNIQYF.

CDR3 nucleotides: TGTGCCTGGAGCCTGGGGGACAAGGGGGAGCTGTTTTTT. This sequence encodes CAWSLGDKGELFF. The chain employs TRBV30 and TRBJ2-2; TRBD1 is a possible D gene (6 bases). V was pared by 3 bases and J by 8 bases, with 13 bases between. Germline V gene sequence: CDR1 GTSNPN, CDR2 SVGIG (reference sequence). CDR3 length equals 13 residues.

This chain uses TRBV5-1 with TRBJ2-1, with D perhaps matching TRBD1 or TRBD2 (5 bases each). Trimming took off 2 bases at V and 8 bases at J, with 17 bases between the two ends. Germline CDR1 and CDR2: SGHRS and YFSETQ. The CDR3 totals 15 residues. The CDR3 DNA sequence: TGCGCCAGCAGCTTAGGGACCTACGGGCGGGATGAGCAGTTCTTC. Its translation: CASSLGTYGRDEQFF.

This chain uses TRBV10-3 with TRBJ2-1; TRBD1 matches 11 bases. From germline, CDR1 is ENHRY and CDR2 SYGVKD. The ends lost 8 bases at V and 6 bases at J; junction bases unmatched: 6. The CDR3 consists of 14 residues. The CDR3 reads CAILRDRGVNEQFF. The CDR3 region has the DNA TGTGCCATCCTACGGGACAGGGGGGTCAATGAGCAGTTCTTC.

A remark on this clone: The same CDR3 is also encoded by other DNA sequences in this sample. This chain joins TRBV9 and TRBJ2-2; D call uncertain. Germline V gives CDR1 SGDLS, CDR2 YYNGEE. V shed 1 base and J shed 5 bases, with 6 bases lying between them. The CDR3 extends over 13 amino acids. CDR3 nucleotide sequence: TGTGCCAGCAGCGTAAAAGGAACCGGGGAGCTGTTTTTT. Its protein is CASSVKGTGELFF.

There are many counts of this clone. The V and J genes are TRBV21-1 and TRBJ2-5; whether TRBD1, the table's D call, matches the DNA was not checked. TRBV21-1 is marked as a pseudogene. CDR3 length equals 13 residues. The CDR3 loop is CASIPRQGETQYF. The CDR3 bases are TGTGCCAGCATCCCTCGACAGGGGGAGACCCAGTACTTC.

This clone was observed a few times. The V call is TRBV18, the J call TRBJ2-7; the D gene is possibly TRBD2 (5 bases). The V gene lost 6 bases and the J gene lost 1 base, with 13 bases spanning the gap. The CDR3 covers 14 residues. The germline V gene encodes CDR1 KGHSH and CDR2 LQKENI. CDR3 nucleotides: TGTGCCAGCTCGCTCCGACGGGGATCCTACGAGCAGTACTTC. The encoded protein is CASSLRRGSYEQYF.

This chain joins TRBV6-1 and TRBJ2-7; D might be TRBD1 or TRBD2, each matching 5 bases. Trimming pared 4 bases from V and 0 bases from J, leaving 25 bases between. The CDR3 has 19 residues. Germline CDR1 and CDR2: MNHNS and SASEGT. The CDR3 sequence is CASSARRNFWDESSYEQYF. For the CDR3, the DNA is TGTGCCAGCAGTGCACGGAGAAACTTTTGGGACGAAAGCTCCTACGAGCAGTACTTC.

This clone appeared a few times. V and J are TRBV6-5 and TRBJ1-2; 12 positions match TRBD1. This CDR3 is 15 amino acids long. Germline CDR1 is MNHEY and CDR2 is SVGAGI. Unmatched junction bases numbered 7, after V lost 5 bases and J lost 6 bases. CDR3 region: CASSGSGTGGHGYTF. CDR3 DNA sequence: TGTGCCAGCAGTGGCTCCGGGACAGGGGGCCATGGCTACACCTTC.

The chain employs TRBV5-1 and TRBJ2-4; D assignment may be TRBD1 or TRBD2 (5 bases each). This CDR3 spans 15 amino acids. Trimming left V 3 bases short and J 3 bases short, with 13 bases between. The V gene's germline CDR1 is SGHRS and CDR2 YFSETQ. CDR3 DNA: TGCGCCAGCAGCTACACCGGGGACCGCAAAAACATTCAGTACTTC. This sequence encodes CASSYTGDRKNIQYF.

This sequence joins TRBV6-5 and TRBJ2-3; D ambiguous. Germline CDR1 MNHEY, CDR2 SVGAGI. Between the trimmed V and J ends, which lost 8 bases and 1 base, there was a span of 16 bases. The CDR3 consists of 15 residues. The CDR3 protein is CASGLSFKRTDTQYF. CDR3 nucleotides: TGTGCCAGCGGTCTATCGTTCAAGCGCACAGATACGCAGTATTTT.

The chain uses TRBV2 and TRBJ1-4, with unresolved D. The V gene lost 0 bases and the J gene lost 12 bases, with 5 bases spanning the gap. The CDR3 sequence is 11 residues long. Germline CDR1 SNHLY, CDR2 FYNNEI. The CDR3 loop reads CASSEASELFF. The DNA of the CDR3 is TGTGCCAGCAGTGAAGCGAGTGAACTGTTTTTT. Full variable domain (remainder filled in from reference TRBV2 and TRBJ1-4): EPEVTQTPSHQVTQMGQEVILRCVPISNHLYFYWYRQILGQKVEFLVSFYNNEISEKSEIFDDQFSVERPDGSNFTLKIRSTKLEDSAMYFCASSEASELFFGSGTQLSVL.

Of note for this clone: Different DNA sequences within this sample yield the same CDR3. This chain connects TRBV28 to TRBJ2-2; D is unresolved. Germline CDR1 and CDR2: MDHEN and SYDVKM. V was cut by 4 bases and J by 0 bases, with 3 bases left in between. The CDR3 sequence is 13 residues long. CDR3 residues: CASSSPNTGELFF. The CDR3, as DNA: TGTGCCAGCAGTTCTCCGAACACCGGGGAGCTGTTTTTT.

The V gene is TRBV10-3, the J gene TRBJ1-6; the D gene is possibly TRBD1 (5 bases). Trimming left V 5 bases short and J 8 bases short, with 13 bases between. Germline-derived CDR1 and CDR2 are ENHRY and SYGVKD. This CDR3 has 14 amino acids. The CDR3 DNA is TGTGCCATCAGTCCCGGGACGGATTATTCACCCCTCCACTTT. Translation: CAISPGTDYSPLHF.

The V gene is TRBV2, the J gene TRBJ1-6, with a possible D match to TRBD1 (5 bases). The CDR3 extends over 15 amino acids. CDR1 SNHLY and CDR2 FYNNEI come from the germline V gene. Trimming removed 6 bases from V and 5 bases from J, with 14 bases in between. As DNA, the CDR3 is TGTGCCAGCAGCCAATCCGGGACGGATAATTCACCCCTCCACTTT. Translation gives CASSQSGTDNSPLHF.

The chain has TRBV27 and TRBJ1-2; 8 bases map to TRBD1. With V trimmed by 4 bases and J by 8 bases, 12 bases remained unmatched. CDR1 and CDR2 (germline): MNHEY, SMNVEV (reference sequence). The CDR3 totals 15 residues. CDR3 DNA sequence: TGTGCCAGCAGTTCCTCCTCCGGACAGGGTCCGGGCTACACCTTC. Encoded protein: CASSSSSGQGPGYTF.

The CDR3 nucleotides read TGCGCCAGCAGCCCGGAACGCGGGGTATACAGCGGGGAGCTGTTTTTT. Its protein product is CASSPERGVYSGELFF. The chain is built from TRBV5-1 and TRBJ2-2; D is perhaps TRBD2 (6 bases). This CDR3 region has 16 residues. V lost 4 bases and J 7 bases, leaving 20 bases between the germline ends. CDR1 is SGHRS and CDR2 is YFSETQ in the germline V gene.

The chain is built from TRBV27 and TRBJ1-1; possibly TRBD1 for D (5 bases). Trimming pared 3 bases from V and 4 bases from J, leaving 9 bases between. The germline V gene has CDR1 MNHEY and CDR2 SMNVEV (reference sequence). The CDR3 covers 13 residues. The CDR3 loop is CASSFPGTTEAFF. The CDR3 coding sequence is TGTGCCAGCAGTTTCCCGGGGACCACTGAAGCTTTCTTT.

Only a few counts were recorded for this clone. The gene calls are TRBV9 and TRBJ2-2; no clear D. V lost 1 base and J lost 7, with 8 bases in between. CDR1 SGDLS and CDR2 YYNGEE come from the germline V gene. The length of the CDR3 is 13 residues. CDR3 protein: CASSVWADGELFF. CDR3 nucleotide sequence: TGTGCCAGCAGCGTATGGGCTGACGGGGAGCTGTTTTTT.

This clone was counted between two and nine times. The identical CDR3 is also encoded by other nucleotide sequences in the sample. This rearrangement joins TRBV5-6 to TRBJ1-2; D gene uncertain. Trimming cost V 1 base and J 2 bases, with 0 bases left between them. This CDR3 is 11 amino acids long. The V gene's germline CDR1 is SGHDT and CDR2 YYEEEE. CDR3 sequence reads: CASSLNYGYTF. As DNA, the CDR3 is TGTGCCAGCAGCTTGAACTATGGCTACACCTTC.

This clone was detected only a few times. The CDR3 DNA reads as TGTGCCAGTAGTATCGGTCCTGGTACAGATACGCAGTATTTT. Translated: CASSIGPGTDTQYF. The rearrangement joins TRBV19 to TRBJ2-3; D unresolved. Germline CDR1 LNHDA, CDR2 SQIVND (reference sequence). This CDR3 spans 14 amino acids. Trimming cost V 3 bases and J 3 bases, with 10 bases left between them. Supplemented by reference TRBV19 and TRBJ2-3, the full variable domain reads DGGITQSPKYLFRKEGQNVTLSCEQNLNHDAMYWYRQDPGQGLRLIYYSQIVNDFQKGDIAEGYSVSREKKESFPLTVTSAQKNPTAFYLCASSIGPGTDTQYFGPGTRLTVL.

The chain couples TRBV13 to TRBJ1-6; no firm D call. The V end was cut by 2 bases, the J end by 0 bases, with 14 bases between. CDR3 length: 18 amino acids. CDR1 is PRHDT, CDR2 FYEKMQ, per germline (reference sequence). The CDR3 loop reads CASSLKSHPSSYNSPLHF. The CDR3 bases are TGTGCCAGCAGCTTAAAGTCCCACCCGAGCTCCTATAATTCACCCCTCCACTTT.

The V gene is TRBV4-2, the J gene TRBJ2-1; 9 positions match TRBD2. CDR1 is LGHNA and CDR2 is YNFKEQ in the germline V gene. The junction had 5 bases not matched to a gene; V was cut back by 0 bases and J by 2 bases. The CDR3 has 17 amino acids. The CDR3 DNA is TGTGCCAGCAGCCAAGATGAAGCTAGCGGGGCCTACAATGAGCAGTTCTTC. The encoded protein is CASSQDEASGAYNEQFF.

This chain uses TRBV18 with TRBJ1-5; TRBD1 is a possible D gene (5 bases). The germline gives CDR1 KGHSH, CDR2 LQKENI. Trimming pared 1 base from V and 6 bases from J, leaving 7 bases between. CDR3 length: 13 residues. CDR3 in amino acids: CASSPHRSQPQHF. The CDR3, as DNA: TGTGCCAGCTCACCACACAGGTCTCAGCCCCAGCATTTT.

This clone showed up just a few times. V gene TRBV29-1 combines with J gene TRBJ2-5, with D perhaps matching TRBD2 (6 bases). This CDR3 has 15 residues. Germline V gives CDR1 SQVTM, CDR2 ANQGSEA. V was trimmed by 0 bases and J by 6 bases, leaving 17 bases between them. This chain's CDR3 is CSVEDPGGGLQTQYF. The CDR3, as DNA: TGCAGCGTTGAAGATCCCGGTGGAGGGTTGCAGACCCAGTACTTC.

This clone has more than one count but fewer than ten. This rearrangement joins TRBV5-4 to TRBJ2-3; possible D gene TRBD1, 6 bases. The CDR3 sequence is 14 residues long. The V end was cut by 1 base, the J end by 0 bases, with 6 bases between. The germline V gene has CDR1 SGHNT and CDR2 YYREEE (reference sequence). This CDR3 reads CASSLQGSTDTQYF. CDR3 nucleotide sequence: TGTGCCAGCAGCTTGCAGGGGAGCACAGATACGCAGTATTTT.

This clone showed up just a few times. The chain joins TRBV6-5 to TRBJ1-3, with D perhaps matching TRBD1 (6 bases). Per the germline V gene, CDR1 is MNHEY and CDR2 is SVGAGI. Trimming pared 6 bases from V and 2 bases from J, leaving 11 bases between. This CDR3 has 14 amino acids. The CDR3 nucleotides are TGTGCCAGCAGCCGAGGGGGTACTGGAAACACCATATATTTT. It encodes CASSRGGTGNTIYF.